The 23 T cell receptor beta chains in this list originate from one sample, sequenced in a study of OX40 agonist ivuxolimab in advanced cancers. The library came from the immunoSEQ multiplex PCR assay. What TCRdb holds here is the immuneACCESS table cut down to in-frame rearrangements. Part of the clones is not present; checked against another copy, under half of the missing clones reflect an unresolved V gene, and the others are unexplained. Across this sample there are fewer than 95,000 clones, with about 84% seen only once. The ten biggest clones cover approximately 0.44% of the sample. This material consisted of CD4+ or CD8+ T cells sorted from blood, taken in a trial of the OX40 agonist ivuxolimab. The receptors were gathered from an adult with an advanced solid tumor such as melanoma, head and neck, liver or kidney cancer.

This clone was counted a single time. This chain links TRBV9 with TRBJ1-2, with D possibly matching TRBD1 (6 bases). This CDR3 spans 15 amino acids. The ends were cut back, 4 bases at V and 4 bases at J, with 17 bases in the middle. CDR1 is SGDLS and CDR2 is YYNGEE in the germline V gene. The CDR3 DNA reads TGTGCCAGCAGCCCCCAGGAGGGGGGCGGCTATGGCTACACCTTC. It specifies CASSPQEGGGYGYTF.

CDR3 coding DNA: TGCGCCAGCGGGCGGACTAGCGGGGCTAGCACAGATACGCAGTATTTT. Translated: CASGRTSGASTDTQYF. This sequence joins TRBV5-1 and TRBJ2-3; TRBD2 matches 12 bases. The germline V gene encodes CDR1 SGHRS and CDR2 YFSETQ. The CDR3 has 16 amino acids. V lost 7 bases and J lost 0; bases outside the gene matches: 6.

The gene calls are TRBV27 and TRBJ2-2, with 8 nucleotides matching TRBD1. From germline, CDR1 is MNHEY and CDR2 SMNVEV (reference sequence). V shed 3 bases and J 1 base; nucleotides not matched to a gene: 4. This CDR3 has 16 amino acids. CDR3 in DNA: TGTGCCAGCAGTTTCAGGGGGCGAGTGAACACCGGGGAGCTGTTTTTT. Amino acid sequence: CASSFRGRVNTGELFF.

This sequence joins TRBV19 and TRBJ1-5; unclear D gene. There are 16 residues in the CDR3. CDR1 and CDR2 (germline): LNHDA, SQIVND (reference sequence). Deletions cut 6 bases from V and 1 base from J, with 16 bases between. The CDR3 DNA sequence: TGTGCCAGTAGGAACCCTGGGAGGAGGAGCAATCAGCCCCAGCATTTT. Its protein is CASRNPGRRSNQPQHF.

The gene calls are TRBV23-1 and TRBJ2-7, with 9 bases identical to TRBD1. TRBV23-1 is flagged as an ORF with uncertain function. The CDR3 totals 17 residues. V lost 4 bases to trimming and J lost 2 bases; unmatched junction nucleotides: 12. CDR3 loop: CASSLPRPHRGPYEQYV. CDR3 in DNA: TGCGCCAGCAGTCTCCCTCGACCCCACAGGGGGCCCTACGAGCAGTACGTC.

This chain links TRBV5-1 with TRBJ2-5, with 8 bases fitting TRBD1. With V trimmed by 3 bases and J by 4 bases, 2 bases remained unmatched. Germline CDR1 SGHRS, CDR2 YFSETQ. The CDR3 totals 13 residues. The CDR3 DNA sequence: TGCGCCAGCAGCTCTACAGGGGGAGAGACCCAGTACTTC. It is translated as CASSSTGGETQYF.

The chain joins TRBV30 to TRBJ1-2; tentative D call: TRBD1 (6 bases). This CDR3 has 16 residues. Germline lookup yields CDR1 GTSNPN and CDR2 SVGIG (reference sequence). V was shortened by 1 base and J by 8 bases, with 23 bases between the two germline ends. Here the CDR3 DNA reads TGTGCCTGGAGTGGGGTACTGGGGGCTTTGGTACGAGGCTACACCTTC. This translates into CAWSGVLGALVRGYTF.

This CDR3 is CASSYGLYRGYTF. CDR3 nucleotides: TGTGCCAGCAGTTACGGTCTCTATCGGGGCTACACCTTC. This rearrangement joins TRBV6-5 to TRBJ1-2; no definite D call. V was clipped by 2 bases and J by 8 bases, with 12 bases between them. This CDR3 has 13 residues. Germline V lookup: CDR1 MNHEY, CDR2 SVGAGI.

The chain links TRBV28 to TRBJ1-2; tentatively, D is TRBD1 (5 bases). The CDR3 runs to 13 residues. The germline gives CDR1 MDHEN, CDR2 SYDVKM. V lost 10 bases to trimming and J lost 2 bases, with 14 bases between them. CDR3 sequence reads: CANARGPNYGYTF. CDR3 bases: TGTGCCAACGCCCGGGGACCAAACTATGGCTACACCTTC.

In its sample, this clone was seen once. The chain employs TRBV7-6 and TRBJ2-2; D is ambiguous. Trimming pared 0 bases from V and 5 bases from J, leaving 4 bases between. Per the germline V gene, CDR1 is SGHVS and CDR2 is FNYEAQ. The CDR3 runs 13 residues. The CDR3 DNA follows: TGTGCCAGCAGCTTAGCGCGGACCGGGGAGCTGTTTTTT. Translation: CASSLARTGELFF.

This chain connects TRBV5-1 to TRBJ2-3; D remains unclear. The V end was cut by 0 bases, the J end by 4 bases, with 9 bases between. CDR1 and CDR2 (germline): SGHRS, YFSETQ. The CDR3 runs 14 residues. As DNA, the CDR3 is TGCGCCAGCAGCTTGGAGAGGATCCCAGATACGCAGTATTTT. Its protein product is CASSLERIPDTQYF.

V usage is TRBV9 and J usage is TRBJ1-3; unclear D gene. V was cut by 0 bases and J by 4 bases, with 14 bases left in between. The CDR3 length is 16 residues. Germline CDR1 is SGDLS and CDR2 is YYNGEE. CDR3 sequence reads: CASSVAGSGTGNTIYF. The CDR3 bases are TGTGCCAGCAGCGTAGCCGGGTCCGGAACGGGAAACACCATATATTTT.

This clone was seen more than once but under ten times. This chain uses TRBV5-1 with TRBJ1-1; a weak D match, TRBD1 (6 bases). The CDR3 consists of 12 residues. Trimming pared 4 bases from V and 13 bases from J, leaving 17 bases between. CDR1 and CDR2 from the germline V gene are SGHRS and YFSETQ. The CDR3 DNA sequence: TGCGCCAGCAGCCTTACCTTGGACAGAGTTTTCTTT. It translates to CASSLTLDRVFF.

The gene calls are TRBV2 and TRBJ2-5; D is unclear. Germline V lookup: CDR1 SNHLY, CDR2 FYNNEI. CDR3 size: 13 residues. The ends were cut back, 3 bases at V and 7 bases at J, with 12 bases in the middle. The CDR3 loop is CASSDQALGTQYF. CDR3 nucleotides: TGTGCCAGCAGTGACCAGGCCCTAGGGACCCAGTACTTC.

This clone was counted once. This chain joins TRBV28 and TRBJ2-1; no reliable D call. Trimming removed 5 bases at V and 5 bases at J, with 16 bases between. There are 15 residues in the CDR3. CDR1 is MDHEN, CDR2 SYDVKM, per germline. The DNA of the CDR3 is TGTGCCAGCAGTACCTCGTTGTATCAGGACAATGAGCAGTTCTTC. Protein product: CASSTSLYQDNEQFF.

This chain's CDR3 is CASSLVGSGGPTQETQYF. CDR3 DNA sequence: TGCGCCAGCAGCTTGGTGGGTAGCGGGGGGCCGACCCAAGAGACCCAGTACTTC. This chain joins TRBV5-1 and TRBJ2-5, with 10 bases fitting TRBD2. The CDR3 totals 18 residues. In germline, CDR1 is SGHRS, CDR2 YFSETQ. The V and J ends lost 0 bases and 1 base, in that order; junction bases with no gene match: 9.

This chain connects TRBV5-8 to TRBJ2-5, with D possibly called TRBD1 or TRBD2 (5 bases each). Germline CDR1 reads SGHTS; CDR2 reads YDEGEE. The CDR3 spans 15 residues. V lost 1 base to trimming and J lost 1 base, with 11 bases between them. The DNA of the CDR3 is TGTGCCAGCAGCTTGTTGGGGGAAGGCCAAGAGACCCAGTACTTC. It yields the protein CASSLLGEGQETQYF.

This clone was seen a handful of times. J is TRBJ1-1 and V is TRBV11-2, with D unclear. The length of the CDR3 is 11 residues. V shed 5 bases and J shed 10 bases, with 11 bases lying between them. Per germline, CDR1 SGHAT and CDR2 FQNNGV. The CDR3 bases are TGTGCCAGCAGCCCGACGAGAGGAGCTTTCTTT. Protein product: CASSPTRGAFF.

This clone was recorded once. This chain joins TRBV6-5 and TRBJ2-1; 7 bases match TRBD1. V lost 1 base and J lost 11; bases outside the gene matches: 11. The CDR3 length is 15 residues. Germline CDR1 and CDR2: MNHEY and SVGAGI. CDR3 bases: TGTGCCAGCAGTTACTTAGGGGGCAGTCAGGGGAAGCAGTTCTTC. Translation: CASSYLGGSQGKQFF.

Only one count was recorded for this clone. The chain has TRBV5-6 and TRBJ1-2, with D hard to call. The germline CDR1 and CDR2 sequences are SGHDT and YYEEEE. The CDR3 totals 11 residues. The germline V and J ends were trimmed by 6 bases and 7 bases, with 10 bases remaining between them. For the CDR3, the DNA is TGTGCCAGCACCTATGGGAGTGGCTACACCTTC. This codes for CASTYGSGYTF.

The CDR3 sequence is CSVSIAGRSYEQYF. The CDR3 bases are TGCAGCGTTTCTATAGCTGGTCGATCCTACGAGCAGTACTTC. The V call is TRBV29-1, the J call TRBJ2-7; D gene unclear. The CDR3 totals 14 residues. Trimming took 5 bases from V and 1 from J, leaving 15 bases between them. CDR1 is SQVTM and CDR2 is ANQGSEA in the germline V gene.

The chain is built from TRBV6-1 and TRBJ1-1, with 8 bases fitting TRBD1. This CDR3 is built from 17 residues. Germline assignment: CDR1 MNHNS and CDR2 SASEGT. V lost 2 bases and J lost 4; bases outside the gene matches: 12. CDR3 coding DNA: TGTGCCAGCAGTGAACACGACAGGGGAGACGGGGGCACTGAAGCTTTCTTT. Translation gives CASSEHDRGDGGTEAFF.

V gene TRBV6-5 combines with J gene TRBJ2-1, with unresolved D. The CDR3 spans 12 residues. The V end was cut by 7 bases, the J end by 8 bases, with 12 bases between. Looked up from germline, CDR1 is MNHEY and CDR2 is SVGAGI. CDR3 DNA sequence: TGTGCCAGCACCGAAAAGGGATATGAGCAGTTCTTC. Amino acids: CASTEKGYEQFF.